Listed below are T cell receptor beta chains from one sample, sequenced in a study of T cells in Graves' hyperthyroidism and ophthalmopathy. TCRdb passed the multiplex PCR reads through MiXCR, listing each CDR3 protein once. Of about 640,000 distinct CDR3 sequences in the sample, around 20% were seen once. Source material: blood. The origin of the receptors is a man aged 25-40 years with Graves' ophthalmopathy. The CDR3 runs from the conserved cysteine through the conserved F or W. Each record gives: clone size, V gene, J gene, D gene, CDR3 protein, CDR3 DNA. The D gene is left open where the match is weak. The size of a clone is reported for some rows only, either as once, few or many, or as a class for expanded clones.

>NA|TRBV14|TRBJ2-7|TRBD1
CASSYGTGAAYEQYF
TGTGCCAGCAGTTACGGGACAGGGGCGGCCTACGAGCAGTACTTC
>many|TRBV28|TRBJ2-7|NA
CASSPRQGGDYEQYF
TGTGCCAGCAGTCCAAGACAGGGAGGGGACTACGAGCAGTACTTC
>NA|TRBV29-1|TRBJ2-1|NA
CSVDGTGKEWDEQFF
TGCAGCGTTGACGGAACCGGGAAGGAGTGGGATGAGCAGTTCTTC
>many|TRBV28|TRBJ2-2|TRBD1
CATLVTGGGGELFF
TGTGCCACCCTAGTGACAGGGGGAGGCGGGGAGCTGTTTTTT
>NA|TRBV2|TRBJ2-6|NA
CASSVGHSGANVLTF
TGTGCCAGCAGTGTAGGGCATTCTGGGGCCAACGTCCTGACTTTC
>many|TRBV3-1|TRBJ1-1|NA
CASSQTIEAFF
TGTGCCAGCAGCCAGACGATTGAAGCTTTCTTT
>few|TRBV12-5|TRBJ2-3|NA
CASGRDGKSTDTQYF
TGTGCTAGTGGGCGGGACGGGAAGAGCACAGATACGCAGTATTTT
>NA|TRBV6-1|TRBJ2-7|NA
CASKDSLYEQYF
TGTGCCAGCAAAGACAGTCTCTACGAGCAGTACTTC
>NA|TRBV20-1|TRBJ2-7|NA
CSATGAGSAVSYEQYF
TGCAGTGCTACGGGGGCAGGCTCCGCGGTCTCCTACGAGCAGTACTTC
>few|TRBV7-3|TRBJ2-5|TRBD2
CARRWAGGRGETQYF
TGTGCCCGCCGGTGGGCGGGAGGGCGCGGCGAGACCCAGTACTTC
>NA|TRBV13|TRBJ2-2|NA
CASSPERLENTGELFF
TGTGCCAGCAGCCCCGAAAGACTTGAGAACACCGGGGAGCTGTTTTTT
>many|TRBV12-3/TRBV12-4|TRBJ2-5|TRBD2
CASRGLAGNQETQYF
TGTGCCAGCAGGGGACTAGCGGGAAATCAAGAGACCCAGTACTTC
>NA|TRBV20-1|TRBJ1-4|NA
CSAPQPGARNEKLFF
TGCAGTGCCCCCCAGCCCGGGGCAAGAAATGAAAAACTGTTTTTT
>NA|TRBV10-3|TRBJ1-2|TRBD1
CAITNDRAEGYTF
TGTGCCATCACTAACGACAGGGCGGAGGGCTACACCTTC
>many|TRBV4-3|TRBJ2-5|NA
CASSQDWGQQETQYF
TGCGCCAGCAGCCAAGATTGGGGCCAGCAAGAGACCCAGTACTTC
>NA|TRBV24-1|TRBJ2-2|TRBD2
CATSDELAGVTGELFF
TGTGCCACCAGTGACGAACTAGCGGGAGTGACCGGGGAGCTGTTTTTT
>NA|TRBV7-2|TRBJ2-5|NA
CASSVKGTAFQETQYF
TGTGCCAGCAGCGTTAAGGGGACTGCTTTCCAAGAGACCCAGTACTTC
>NA|TRBV28|TRBJ2-7|TRBD1
CASSPPGQGGNEQYF
TGTGCCAGCAGCCCTCCGGGACAGGGGGGGAACGAGCAGTACTTC
>few|TRBV6-1|TRBJ1-2|NA
CASSEASSNYGYTF
TGTGCCAGCAGTGAAGCTTCCTCTAACTATGGCTACACCTTC
>few|TRBV5-1|TRBJ2-3|TRBD1
CASSIRQGADTQYF
TGCGCCAGCAGCATTCGACAGGGGGCAGATACGCAGTATTTT
>few|TRBV7-3|TRBJ2-2|NA
CASSLNGGGGYAGELFF
TGTGCCAGCAGCTTAAACGGAGGGGGGGGATATGCCGGGGAGCTGTTTTTT
>NA|TRBV30|TRBJ2-7|TRBD1
CAWSEGQGTEQYF
TGTGCCTGGAGTGAGGGACAGGGGACCGAGCAGTACTTC
>NA|TRBV4-1|TRBJ2-3|NA
CASSTVAETDTQYF
TGCGCCAGCAGCACCGTAGCGGAGACAGATACGCAGTATTTT
>NA|TRBV27|TRBJ2-3|NA
CASGRRDVVTDTQYF
TGTGCCAGCGGACGCCGGGACGTAGTCACAGATACGCAGTATTTT
>few|TRBV20-1|TRBJ1-5|TRBD1
CSARGQGHGQPQHF
TGCAGTGCTAGGGGACAGGGGCACGGACAGCCCCAGCATTTT
>few|TRBV4-3|TRBJ2-3|NA
CASSQVVRRRTDTQYF
TGCGCCAGCAGCCAAGTGGTAAGACGGCGCACAGATACGCAGTATTTT
>few|TRBV24-1|TRBJ2-1|NA
CATSDSQKTYNEQFF
TGTGCCACCAGTGATTCGCAAAAGACCTACAATGAGCAGTTCTTC
>NA|TRBV28|TRBJ2-7|NA
CASSLRPLQGFYEQYF
TGTGCCAGCAGTTTAAGGCCCCTCCAAGGTTTCTACGAGCAGTACTTC
>many|TRBV7-8|TRBJ1-1|NA
CASSLGTGMILNTEAFF
TGTGCCAGCAGCTTAGGAACAGGGATGATCTTGAACACTGAAGCTTTCTTT
>few|TRBV4-2|TRBJ1-1|NA
CASSPIGPNTEAFF
TGTGCCAGCAGCCCCATAGGACCAAACACTGAAGCTTTCTTT
>few|TRBV28|TRBJ1-1|NA
CASTSGHWKNTEAFF
TGTGCCAGCACCTCGGGACATTGGAAGAACACTGAAGCTTTCTTT
>many|TRBV29-1|TRBJ2-7|NA
CSVGGQGRYEQYF
TGCAGCGTTGGAGGGCAGGGGAGATACGAGCAGTACTTC
>many|TRBV20-1|TRBJ2-1|NA
CSARTGQRESAYNEQFF
TGCAGTGCAAGGACAGGGCAGCGGGAGTCCGCCTACAATGAGCAGTTCTTC
>many|TRBV27|TRBJ2-7|TRBD2
CASSSHQLAGPYEQYF
TGTGCCAGCAGTTCGCACCAACTAGCGGGCCCCTACGAGCAGTACTTC
>many|TRBV7-2|TRBJ2-5|TRBD2
CASSLGSGGHETQYF
TGTGCCAGCAGCTTAGGGTCGGGAGGGCACGAGACCCAGTACTTC
>many|TRBV30|TRBJ2-2|TRBD1
CAWSAQGIGELFF
TGTGCCTGGAGCGCACAGGGGATCGGGGAGCTGTTTTTT
>few|TRBV20-1|TRBJ2-1|TRBD2
CSVLLLAGGNRQFF
TGCAGCGTTCTTTTACTAGCGGGAGGGAATCGGCAGTTCTTC
>NA|TRBV30|TRBJ2-1|TRBD1
CAWSGGGDEQFF
TGTGCCTGGAGTGGAGGGGGCGATGAGCAGTTCTTC
>few|TRBV18|TRBJ2-7|NA
CASSSDSLGGEQYF
TGTGCCAGCTCTTCTGACAGCCTGGGGGGCGAGCAGTACTTC
>NA|TRBV6-2/TRBV6-3|TRBJ1-2|TRBD1
CASSYSTSGTGPNYGYTF
TGTGCCAGCAGTTACTCAACCTCCGGGACAGGGCCTAACTATGGCTACACCTTC
>few|TRBV2|TRBJ2-1|TRBD2
CASCKREIHEQFF
TGTGCCAGCTGTAAGCGGGAGATACATGAGCAGTTCTTC
>many|TRBV6-1|TRBJ2-5|TRBD2
CAERASGTETQYF
TGTGCAGAGAGGGCTAGCGGGACCGAGACCCAGTACTTC
>once|TRBV13|TRBJ2-3|TRBD2
CASSISGRNTDTQYF
TGTGCCAGCAGCATTAGCGGGAGGAACACAGATACGCAGTATTTT
>NA|TRBV20-1|TRBJ2-3|TRBD2
CSARSGLAGPDTQYF
TGCAGTGCTAGGTCGGGACTAGCGGGTCCAGATACGCAGTATTTT
>NA|TRBV10-3|TRBJ2-1|TRBD2
CAISDSTSGRSYNEQFF
TGTGCCATCAGTGACTCTACTAGCGGGAGATCCTACAATGAGCAGTTCTTC
>NA|TRBV28|TRBJ2-7|TRBD1
CASSLWGGGDRGYEQYF
TGTGCCAGCAGTTTATGGGGGGGGGGGGACAGGGGGTACGAGCAGTACTTC
>few|TRBV28|TRBJ2-1|TRBD2
CATTPGTSGGHNEQFF
TGTGCCACAACCCCGGGAACTAGCGGGGGGCACAATGAGCAGTTCTTC
>many|TRBV5-1|TRBJ2-1|TRBD2
CASSFTGGRYNEQFF
TGCGCCAGCAGCTTTACTGGCGGGAGATACAATGAGCAGTTCTTC
>NA|TRBV28|TRBJ1-1|NA
CASSLAQKEAFF
TGTGCCAGCAGTTTGGCGCAGAAGGAAGCTTTCTTT
>many|TRBV28|TRBJ2-2|NA
CASRNGPRITGELFF
TGTGCCAGCAGAAACGGACCGCGGATAACCGGGGAGCTGTTTTTT
>few|TRBV19|TRBJ2-1|NA
CASSIAGVRSYNEQFF
TGTGCCAGTAGTATAGCAGGGGTAAGGTCCTACAATGAGCAGTTCTTC
>NA|TRBV27|TRBJ2-7|NA
CASSRDSIYEQYF
TGTGCCAGCAGCCGGGACTCGATCTACGAGCAGTACTTC
>NA|TRBV19|TRBJ2-3|TRBD2
CASSIGAGLAGLDTQYF
TGTGCCAGTAGTATAGGGGCCGGACTAGCGGGACTGGATACGCAGTATTTT